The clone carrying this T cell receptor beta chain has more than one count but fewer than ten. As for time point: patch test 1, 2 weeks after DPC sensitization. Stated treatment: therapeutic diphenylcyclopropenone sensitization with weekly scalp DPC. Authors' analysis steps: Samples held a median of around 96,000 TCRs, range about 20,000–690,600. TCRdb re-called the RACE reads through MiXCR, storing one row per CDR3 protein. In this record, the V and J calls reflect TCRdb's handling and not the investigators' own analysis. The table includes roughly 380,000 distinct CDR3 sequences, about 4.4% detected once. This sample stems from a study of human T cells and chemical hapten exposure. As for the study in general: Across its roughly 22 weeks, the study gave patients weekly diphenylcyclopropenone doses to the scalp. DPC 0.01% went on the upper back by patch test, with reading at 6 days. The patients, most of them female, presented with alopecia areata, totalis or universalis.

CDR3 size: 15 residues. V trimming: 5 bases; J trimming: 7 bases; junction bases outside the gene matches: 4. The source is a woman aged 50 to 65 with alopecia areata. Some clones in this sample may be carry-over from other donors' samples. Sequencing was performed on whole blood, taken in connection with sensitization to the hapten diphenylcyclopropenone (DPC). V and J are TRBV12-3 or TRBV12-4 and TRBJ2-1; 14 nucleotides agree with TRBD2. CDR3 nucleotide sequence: TGTGCCAGCAGTAAATGGACTAGCGGGAGGAATGAGCAGTTCTTC. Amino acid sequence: CASSKWTSGRNEQFF.